One T cell receptor (beta chain) is described in this entry. The data were obtained in a study of blood T cell repertoires in COVID-19. The data were produced by immunoSEQ multiplex PCR, yet TCRdb's version contains in-frame clones alone and is incomplete. This sample yields 150,000 to 200,000 clones, of which roughly 85% are seen a single time; 3.3% belongs to the top ten. CDR1 is MNHEY and CDR2 is SVGAGI in the germline V gene. This CDR3 spans 12 amino acids. V lost 0 bases and J 8 bases, leaving 7 bases between the germline ends. This TCR was recovered from a human donor with acute or convalescent COVID-19. The donor label of this sample is uncertain. The sequenced sample was peripheral blood. The chain links TRBV6-5 to TRBJ1-2; D perhaps matches TRBD1 (5 bases). The CDR3 nucleotides are TGTGCCAGCAGTTACTCGAACAGGGGCTACACCTTC. Its translation: CASSYSNRGYTF.